Following are 14 T cell receptor beta chains from one sample sequenced in a study of cytomegalovirus exposure and HLA in healthy donors. Both 60 Vbeta primers and 13 Jbeta primers went into the PCR. The method was immunoSEQ multiplex PCR; TCRdb's version includes in-frame clones alone and lacks a portion of them. This sample carries about 180,000 clones, about 81% of them seen once, and the ten largest clones take 1.5% to 1.9%. What was sequenced was PBMCs. The receptors were sampled from a man aged 35-49 years in good health and CMV-seronegative.

The V and J genes are TRBV11-3 and TRBJ1-1; no reliable D call. Deletions cut 3 bases from V and 6 bases from J, with 11 bases between. The CDR3 consists of 13 residues. Germline loops: CDR1 SGHNT, CDR2 YENEEA. The CDR3 DNA is TGTGCCAGCAGCTTTATCCGAGATCCTGAAGCTTTCTTT. Translated, it gives CASSFIRDPEAFF. The full variable domain, rest sourced from reference TRBV11-3 and TRBJ1-1, is EAGVVQSPRYKIIEKKQPVAFWCNPISGHNTLYWYLQNLGQGPELLIRYENEEAVDDSQLPKDRFSAERLKGVDSTLKIQPAELGDSAVYLCASSFIRDPEAFFGQGTRLTVV.

The CDR3 region has the DNA TGTGCCAGCAGCTTACAGGCAGGGTCGGGTGAGCAGTACTTC. Translating gives CASSLQAGSGEQYF. The rearrangement links TRBV7-2 to TRBJ2-7, with D possibly TRBD1 on 5 matching bases. CDR3 length: 14 residues. V dropped 2 bases and J dropped 7 bases, with 15 bases sitting between them. CDR1 and CDR2 from the germline V gene are SGHTA and FQGNSA.

This sequence joins TRBV7-9 and TRBJ1-1; possible D gene TRBD1, 5 bases. The germline V gene has CDR1 SEHNR and CDR2 FQNEAQ (reference sequence). V dropped 5 bases and J dropped 3 bases, with 19 bases sitting between them. This CDR3 is built from 16 residues. CDR3 bases: TGTGCCAGCAGCCTGGGGCGGGCGGGGAGAGACACTGAAGCTTTCTTT. Amino acid sequence: CASSLGRAGRDTEAFF.

The chain employs TRBV2 and TRBJ1-5; 8 bases are a match to TRBD1. The CDR3 runs 13 residues. Trimming removed 6 bases from V and 4 bases from J; junction bases left unmatched: 2. CDR1 is SNHLY and CDR2 is FYNNEI in the germline V gene. The CDR3 sequence is CASRYRGNQPQHF. CDR3 coding DNA: TGTGCCAGCAGATACAGGGGGAATCAGCCCCAGCATTTT.

The chain is built from TRBV6-6 and TRBJ2-3; 9 bases are a match to TRBD2. From germline, CDR1 is MNHNY and CDR2 SVGAGI (reference sequence). V shed 5 bases and J 6 bases; nucleotides not matched to a gene: 12. The length of the CDR3 is 16 residues. CDR3 nucleotide sequence: TGTGCCAGCAGTCCCCAGGGAGCGGGGGGCAGGGATACGCAGTATTTT. Its translation is CASSPQGAGGRDTQYF.

V gene TRBV9 combines with J gene TRBJ1-1; maybe TRBD1 (6 bases). Deletions cut 3 bases from V and 0 bases from J, with 18 bases between. Germline CDR1 is SGDLS and CDR2 is YYNGEE. The CDR3 runs to 17 residues. CDR3 coding DNA: TGTGCCAGCAGCGCAGGCTCCCGTGGGGGCATGAACACTGAAGCTTTCTTT. This codes for CASSAGSRGGMNTEAFF.

A single count supports this clone. The chain couples TRBV7-9 to TRBJ2-7, with D tentatively TRBD2 (5 bases). The CDR3 has 13 amino acids. Trimming took off 8 bases at V and 1 base at J, with 12 bases between the two ends. Germline V gene sequence: CDR1 SEHNR, CDR2 FQNEAQ (reference sequence). CDR3 amino acids: CASGGETSYEQYF. CDR3 coding DNA: TGTGCCAGCGGTGGGGAGACGTCCTACGAGCAGTACTTC.

The chain couples TRBV29-1 to TRBJ2-7; 12 positions match TRBD1. The CDR3 contains 14 residues. Unmatched junction bases numbered 5, after V lost 6 bases and J lost 2 bases. Germline V gives CDR1 SQVTM, CDR2 ANQGSEA. The CDR3 nucleotides read TGCAGCGTCCAGGGACAGGGGGCCCCCTACGAGCAGTACTTC. Translated, it gives CSVQGQGAPYEQYF.

The chain is built from TRBV18 and TRBJ2-5, with TRBD2 matching over 7 bases. Germline CDR1 KGHSH, CDR2 LQKENI. The CDR3 runs to 14 residues. V shed 6 bases, J shed 5 bases, and the junction held 9 bases outside the gene matches. The CDR3 nucleotides read TGTGCCAGCTCCGTCGAGACGGGAGGCGAGACCCAGTACTTC. It yields the protein CASSVETGGETQYF.

The V gene is TRBV10-1, the J gene TRBJ2-3, with 9 bases fitting TRBD1. Trimming took 2 bases from V and 1 from J; bases not matched to a gene: 4. The CDR3 is made up of 16 amino acids. Germline loops: CDR1 WNHNN, CDR2 SYGVQD (reference sequence). The CDR3 nucleotides are TGCGCCAGCAGTGAGGACAGGGGGAACGGCACAGATACGCAGTATTTT. Amino acid sequence: CASSEDRGNGTDTQYF.

V usage is TRBV4-1 and J usage is TRBJ1-5; 9 bases fit TRBD1. Germline V gene data show CDR1 as MGHRA and CDR2 as YSYEKL. Trimming cost V 0 bases and J 4 bases; bases outside gene matches: 4. The CDR3 runs to 16 residues. CDR3 sequence (DNA): TGCGCCAGCAGCCAAGAAGGGACAGGGATTAATCAGCCCCAGCATTTT. Translating it yields CASSQEGTGINQPQHF.

This clone appeared a single time. The rearrangement joins TRBV19 to TRBJ2-4, with D tentatively TRBD2 (6 bases). V was shortened by 0 bases and J by 0 bases, with 12 bases between the two germline ends. CDR3 length: 17 amino acids. Germline CDR1 and CDR2: LNHDA and SQIVND (reference sequence). The CDR3 nucleotides read TGTGCCAGTAGTATAGATGGAGGGGTACTAGCCAAAAACATTCAGTACTTC. Amino acids: CASSIDGGVLAKNIQYF.

This chain links TRBV30 with TRBJ2-1, with 8 bases fitting TRBD1. Looked up from germline, CDR1 is GTSNPN and CDR2 is SVGIG (reference sequence). This CDR3 spans 16 amino acids. J lost 2 bases, V lost 0 bases, and 6 bases had no gene match. The CDR3 is CAWSVPDRVTYNEQFF. CDR3 sequence (DNA): TGTGCCTGGAGTGTACCGGACAGGGTGACCTACAATGAGCAGTTCTTC.

The V gene is TRBV7-8, the J gene TRBJ2-4; 8 nucleotides line up with TRBD2. Germline trimming cut 6 bases from V and 8 bases from J; bases unmatched to any gene: 9. The CDR3 length is 14 residues. In germline, CDR1 is SGHVS, CDR2 FQNEAQ. CDR3 bases: TGTGCCAGCAGATTAACTACCGGGGGGGACATTCAGTACTTC. As protein: CASRLTTGGDIQYF.